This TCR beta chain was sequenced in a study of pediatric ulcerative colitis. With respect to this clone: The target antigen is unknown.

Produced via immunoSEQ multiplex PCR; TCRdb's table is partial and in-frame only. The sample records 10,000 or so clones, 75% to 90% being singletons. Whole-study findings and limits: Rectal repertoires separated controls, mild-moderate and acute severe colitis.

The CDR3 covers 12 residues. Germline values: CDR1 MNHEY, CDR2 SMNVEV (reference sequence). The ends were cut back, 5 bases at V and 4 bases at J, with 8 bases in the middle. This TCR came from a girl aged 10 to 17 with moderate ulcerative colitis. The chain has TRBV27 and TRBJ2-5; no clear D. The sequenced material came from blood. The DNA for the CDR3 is TGTGCCAGCAGTCACCATTCAGAGACCCAGTACTTC. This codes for CASSHHSETQYF.